This T cell receptor (beta chain) appears in the sequencing data of a study of T cells after yellow fever vaccination. CDR1 and CDR2 from the germline V gene are MNHEY and SMNVEV (reference sequence). The CDR3 contains 14 residues. V dropped 0 bases and J dropped 6; count of bases not matched to a gene: 5. This clonotype was seen repeatedly, ten times or more. TCRdb re-analysed the 5' RACE reads in MiXCR, keeping a single row per CDR3 protein. The sample lists some 220,000 distinct CDR3 sequences, more than 3% occurring once. The J gene is TRBJ2-7, the V gene TRBV27; 7 nucleotides agree with TRBD1. The receptor comes from a man aged 18 to 35 who received the YFV17D yellow fever vaccine. This specimen consisted of CD4+ T cells sorted from PBMCs, obtained 10 days after the yellow fever booster vaccination. This CDR3 is CASSLSGTEGEQYV. CDR3 nucleotide sequence: TGTGCCAGCAGTTTATCTGGGACAGAAGGCGAGCAGTACGTC.